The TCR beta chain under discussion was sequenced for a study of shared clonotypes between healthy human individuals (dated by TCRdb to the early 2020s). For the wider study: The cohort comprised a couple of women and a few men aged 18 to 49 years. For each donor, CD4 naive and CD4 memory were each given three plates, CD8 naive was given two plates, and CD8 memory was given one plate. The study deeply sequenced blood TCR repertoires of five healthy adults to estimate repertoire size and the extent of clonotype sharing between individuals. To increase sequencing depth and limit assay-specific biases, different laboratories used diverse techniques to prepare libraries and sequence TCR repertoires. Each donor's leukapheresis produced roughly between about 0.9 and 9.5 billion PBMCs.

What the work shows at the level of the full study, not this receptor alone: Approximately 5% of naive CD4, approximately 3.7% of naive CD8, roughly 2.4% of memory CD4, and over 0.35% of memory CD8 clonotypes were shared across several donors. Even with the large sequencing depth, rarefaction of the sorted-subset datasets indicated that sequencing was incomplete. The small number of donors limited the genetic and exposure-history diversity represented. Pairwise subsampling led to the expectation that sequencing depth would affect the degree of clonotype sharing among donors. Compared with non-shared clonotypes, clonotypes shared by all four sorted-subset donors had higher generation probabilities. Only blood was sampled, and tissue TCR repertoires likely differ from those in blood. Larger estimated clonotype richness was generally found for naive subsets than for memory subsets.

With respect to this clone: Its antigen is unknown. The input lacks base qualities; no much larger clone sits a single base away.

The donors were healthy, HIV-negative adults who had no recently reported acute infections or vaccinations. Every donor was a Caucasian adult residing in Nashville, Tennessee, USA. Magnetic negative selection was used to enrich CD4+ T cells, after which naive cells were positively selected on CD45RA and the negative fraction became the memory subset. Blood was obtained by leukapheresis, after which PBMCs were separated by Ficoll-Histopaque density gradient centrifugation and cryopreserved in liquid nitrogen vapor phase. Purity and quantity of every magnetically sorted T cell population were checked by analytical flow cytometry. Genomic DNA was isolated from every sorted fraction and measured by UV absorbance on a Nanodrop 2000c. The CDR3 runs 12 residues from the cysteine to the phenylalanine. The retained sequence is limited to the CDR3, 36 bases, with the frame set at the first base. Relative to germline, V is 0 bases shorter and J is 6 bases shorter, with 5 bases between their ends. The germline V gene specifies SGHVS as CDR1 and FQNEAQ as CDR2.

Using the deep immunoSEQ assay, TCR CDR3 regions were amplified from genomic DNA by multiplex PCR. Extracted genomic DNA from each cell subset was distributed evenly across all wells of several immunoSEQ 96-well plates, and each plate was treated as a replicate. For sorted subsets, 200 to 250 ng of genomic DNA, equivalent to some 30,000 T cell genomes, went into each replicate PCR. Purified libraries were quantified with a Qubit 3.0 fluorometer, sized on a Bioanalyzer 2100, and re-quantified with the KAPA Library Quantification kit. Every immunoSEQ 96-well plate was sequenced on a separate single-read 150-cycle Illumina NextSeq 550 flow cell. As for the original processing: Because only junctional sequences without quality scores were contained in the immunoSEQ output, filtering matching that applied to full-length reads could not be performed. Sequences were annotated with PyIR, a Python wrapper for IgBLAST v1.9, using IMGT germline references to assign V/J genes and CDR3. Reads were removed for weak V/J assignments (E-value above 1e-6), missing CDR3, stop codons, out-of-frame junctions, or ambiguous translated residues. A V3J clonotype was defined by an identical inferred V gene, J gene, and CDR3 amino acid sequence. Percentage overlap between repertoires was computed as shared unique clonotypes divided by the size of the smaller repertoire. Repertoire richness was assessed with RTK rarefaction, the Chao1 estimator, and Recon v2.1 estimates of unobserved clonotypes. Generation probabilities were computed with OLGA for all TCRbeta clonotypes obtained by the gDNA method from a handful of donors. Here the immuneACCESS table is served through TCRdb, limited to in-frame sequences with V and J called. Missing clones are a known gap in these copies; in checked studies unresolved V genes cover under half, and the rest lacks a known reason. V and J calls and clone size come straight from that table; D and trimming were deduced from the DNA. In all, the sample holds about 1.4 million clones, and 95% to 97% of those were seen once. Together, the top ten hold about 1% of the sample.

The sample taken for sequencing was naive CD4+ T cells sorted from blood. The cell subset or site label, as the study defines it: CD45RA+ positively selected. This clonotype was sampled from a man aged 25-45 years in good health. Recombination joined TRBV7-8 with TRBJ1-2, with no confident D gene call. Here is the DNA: TGTGCCAGCAGCTTAGCGAGGGATGGCTACACCTTC. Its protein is CASSLARDGYTF.